A single T cell receptor beta chain is shown here with its context. Its recognized antigen is unknown. One base away there is no much larger clone; base qualities are not given. On a MiSeq, deep resolution sequencing aimed for a depth between 1 in 1 million and 1 in 200,000 T cells, with each clonotype covered 10x on average. TCR beta libraries were generated with the immunoSEQ hsTCRB Kit. Under the source paper's analysis protocol: ImmunoSEQ Data Assistant and ImmunoSEQ Analyzer were used for data analysis, and V, D and J genes were assigned according to IMGT definitions. Clonality, which ranges from 0 to 1, was calculated by subtracting the normalized Shannon entropy of productive rearrangement frequencies from one. Public clonotype analysis was restricted to overrepresented clonotypes comprising at least 0.05% of each patient's repertoire. Repertoires from thirteen age-matched healthy donors in immuneACCESS were used as clonality controls. TCRdb retrieved this table from immuneACCESS and kept in-frame rearrangements only. Not all clones are present; in checked studies, unresolved V genes account for under half, and no reason is known for the remainder. That table is the source of V, J and clone size, and D and trimming were worked out from the DNA. This sample lists about 30,000 clones; less than 60% were detected once. Clones ranked in the top ten supply about 4.9% of the sample.

For TCR beta library preparation, about 2.1 micrograms of genomic DNA were extracted from the cryopreserved PBMCs. Longitudinal blood samples from CLL patients receiving ibrutinib monotherapy were subjected to high-throughput TCR beta sequencing. The patients took part in an open-label, single-center phase 2 trial of ibrutinib monotherapy. This entry comes from a study of cytotoxic CD8 clonotypes in ibrutinib-treated CLL (dated by TCRdb to about 2021). Looking at the study overall: The cohort had 11 relapsed/refractory and around 14 treatment-naive patients; some 17 were IGHV unmutated. Cryopreserved peripheral blood mononuclear cells were collected before treatment, at response, and at either disease progression or sustained remission. Samples at response were collected after a median of about 12 months of treatment, with a range of about 6 to 40 months. An average of about 250,000 productive templates and roughly 94,000 productive rearrangements was obtained per sample. Responses were partial in around 24 patients and complete in 2; after median approximately 69 months follow-up, around 15 stayed in remission and 12 progressed. Longitudinal samples were obtainable from about 30% of the roughly 90 participants in the trial. The paper as a whole reports these results and caveats: Public clonotypes were rare and either shrank or stayed stable during treatment, and the rise in clonality at ibrutinib response reflected expansion of private clonotypes. An increase in clonality was observed at ibrutinib response, with clonality remaining stable during sustained remission and falling back toward baseline at progression. Baseline clonality was found to be higher than that of age-matched healthy donors and was strongly correlated with circulating CD8+ T-cell counts. Sustained-remission and progressing patients did not have matched sampling times, and lymph node repertoires were not examined.

Trimming removed 1 base from V and 5 bases from J, leaving 11 bases between the germline ends. The germline V gene supplies CDR1 MNHNS and CDR2 SASEGT. Inclusive of the bounding cysteine and phenylalanine, the CDR3 is 14 residues long. Of all the DNA, just the CDR3 is kept, 42 bases in frame from base 1. Sequenced here: PBMCs, sampled before ibrutinib treatment. This receptor chain uses TRBV6-1 and TRBJ2-5, with TRBD2 tentatively as D gene (5 bases match). The TCR originated in a human donor with chronic lymphocytic leukemia. For the CDR3, the sequence is CASSEGPGLETQYF. In nucleotide form, the sequence is TGTGCCAGCAGTGAAGGCCCGGGATTGGAGACCCAGTACTTC.